This record concerns one TCR beta chain sequence. Its target antigen remains unknown. No base qualities exist here, and no much larger clone lies one base off it. This entry belongs to a study of blood T cell repertoires in COVID-19 (dated by TCRdb to between 2020 and 2021). Regarding the complete study: Collaborator samples came from the United States, Italy and Spain and covered acute and convalescent phases of COVID-19. A freely available public database, intended as a resource for researchers studying the immune response to SARS-CoV-2, is where the repertoires were released. Samples came from the ongoing ImmuneRACE study (first 160 participants) plus 1,254 subjects from 6 global collaborators. Subjects who had been exposed to COVID-19, were actively infected with it, or had recovered from it provided the deeply sampled blood TCRbeta repertoires that made up the dataset. Nearly every sample came with metadata listing a de-identified subject ID, COVID-19 status, age in years and sex. Where HLA class I and class II types were available, the types were taken from metadata supplied by the sample provider, not from assay-based typing. The prospective study material was composed of cDNA or gDNA derived from T cells, B-cell-depleted T cells, or PBMCs.

Enrolling through a virtual design, the prospective study's participants ranged in age from roughly 18 to 100 years and lived across 20 to 30 United States geographic areas. In the prospective study, participants were assigned to cohorts based on the clinical history participants reported in a screening survey and a study questionnaire. For ImmuneRACE Cohort 3, a participant was defined as recovered based on two consecutive negative NP/OP PCR tests, clearance by a healthcare professional, or resolution of symptoms. In the prospective study, mobile phlebotomists collected whole blood, serum and a nasopharyngeal or oropharyngeal swab from each participant. Additional blood draws and questionnaires over an approximately two-month period could optionally be provided by prospective study participants. Before DNA extraction, blood samples from the prospective study were shipped at room temperature or frozen.

TCRbeta CDR3 regions were amplified from genomic DNA by means of the immunoSEQ Assay, a bias-controlled multiplex PCR. On the study's bioinformatics: The number of nucleated cells in each sample was estimated from the amplification of reference gene primers within the assay. Sequence reads were collapsed and filtered to measure the absolute abundance of every unique TCRbeta CDR3 rearrangement. For each sample, productive Simpson clonality was calculated as the square root of Simpson's diversity index over productive rearrangements. What TCRdb holds here is the immuneACCESS table cut down to in-frame rearrangements. Part of the clones is not present; checked against another copy, under half of the missing clones reflect an unresolved V gene, and the others are unexplained. The DNA gave D and trimming, while V, J and clone size come from that table. This sample is represented by 100,000 to 150,000 clones; 80% to 90% of them were singletons. Jointly, the top ten make up 2.3% of the sample.

Study-level results and caveats: How much clinical and demographic metadata was included differed by source and by participant, and the metadata was provided uncurated.

The germline V gene supplies CDR1 SGHDN and CDR2 FVKESK. Measured from the cysteine to the phenylalanine, the CDR3 is 14 residues long. Left in the record is the CDR3 DNA by itself, 42 bases read in frame from the first base. V is pruned by 4 bases and J by 3 bases, leaving 5 bases of the junction without a gene match. This receptor chain uses TRBV14 and TRBJ1-1; 7 central nucleotides agree with TRBD1. This receptor was taken from a woman aged 45-60 years who had recovered from COVID-19. Sequencing was carried out using PBMCs or T cells enriched from blood (not recorded which). This receptor carries the CDR3 CASSLQGLDTEAFF. The DNA sequence is as follows: TGTGCCAGCAGCCTACAGGGGTTGGACACTGAAGCTTTCTTT.